The source of this TCR beta chain is a study of T cells in localized non-small cell lung cancer. The V segment lost 7 bases and the J segment 0 bases; nucleotides outside the gene matches: 9. The CDR3 has 15 amino acids. Germline lookup yields CDR1 MNHNS and CDR2 SASEGT. The protocol was immunoSEQ multiplex PCR, while the TCRdb copy is restricted to in-frame clones and leaves out a portion. The sample shows 30,000 to 35,000 clones, 80% to 95% of them seen only once. In regard to this clone: The antigen is unknown.

Study results and limitations: Longer overall survival associated with higher blood T cell density; shorter survival with higher adjacent-lung clonality. Adjacent lung was found to contain a median approximately 60 of the top 100 tumor clones. Analysis by sequencing included only one tumor region, so heterogeneity remains possible. Peak T cell clonality was found in uninvolved adjacent lung, exceeding tumor.

This rearrangement joins TRBV6-1 to TRBJ2-7, with 7 bases that match TRBD1. This receptor was obtained from an older female donor with stage I lung adenocarcinoma. This specimen consisted of peripheral blood, obtained before any cancer treatment. The CDR3 protein is CASISEQGYSYEQYF. CDR3 DNA sequence: TGTGCCAGCATCTCTGAACAGGGGTACTCCTACGAGCAGTACTTC.